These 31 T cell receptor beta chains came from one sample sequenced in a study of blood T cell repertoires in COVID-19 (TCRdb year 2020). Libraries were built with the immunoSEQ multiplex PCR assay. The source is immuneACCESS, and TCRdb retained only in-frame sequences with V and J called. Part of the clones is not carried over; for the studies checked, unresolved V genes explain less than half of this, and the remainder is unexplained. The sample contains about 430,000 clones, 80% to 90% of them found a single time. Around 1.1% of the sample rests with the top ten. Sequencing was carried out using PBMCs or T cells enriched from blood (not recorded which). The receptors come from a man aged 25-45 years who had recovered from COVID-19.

The CDR3 DNA follows: TGTGCCAGCTCACGAGGGGAAGCGGGAAATGAAAAACTGTTTTTT. This encodes CASSRGEAGNEKLFF. The rearrangement links TRBV18 to TRBJ1-4, with D tentatively TRBD1 (5 bases). Trimming left V 4 bases short and J 5 bases short, with 14 bases between. The V gene's germline CDR1 is KGHSH and CDR2 LQKENI. CDR3 length: 15 residues.

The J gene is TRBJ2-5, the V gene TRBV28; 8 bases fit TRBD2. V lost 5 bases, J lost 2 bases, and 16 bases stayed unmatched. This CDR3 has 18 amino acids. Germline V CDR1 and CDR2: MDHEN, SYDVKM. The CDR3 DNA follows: TGTGCCAGCAGTCTCCCCGGGGGGGCCCAACATTTACAAGAGACCCAGTACTTC. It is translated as CASSLPGGAQHLQETQYF.

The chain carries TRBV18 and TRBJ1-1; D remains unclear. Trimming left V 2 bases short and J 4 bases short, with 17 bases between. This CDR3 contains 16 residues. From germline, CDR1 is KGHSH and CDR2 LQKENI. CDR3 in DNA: TGTGCCAGCTCACCAGTTAGAGTGAACGCGCGCACTGAAGCTTTCTTT. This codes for CASSPVRVNARTEAFF.

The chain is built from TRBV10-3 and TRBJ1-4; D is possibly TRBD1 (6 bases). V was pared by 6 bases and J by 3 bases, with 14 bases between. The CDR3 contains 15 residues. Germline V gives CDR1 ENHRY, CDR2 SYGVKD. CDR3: CAIRATDSSNEKLFF. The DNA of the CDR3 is TGTGCCATCAGGGCCACGGACAGTTCTAATGAAAAACTGTTTTTT.

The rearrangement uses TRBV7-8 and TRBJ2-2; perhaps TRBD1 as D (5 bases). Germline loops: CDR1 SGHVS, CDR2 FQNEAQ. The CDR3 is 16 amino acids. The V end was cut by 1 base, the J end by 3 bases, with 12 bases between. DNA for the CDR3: TGTGCCAGCAGCTTAGAAGGGGCAGACTACACCGGGGAGCTGTTTTTT. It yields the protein CASSLEGADYTGELFF.

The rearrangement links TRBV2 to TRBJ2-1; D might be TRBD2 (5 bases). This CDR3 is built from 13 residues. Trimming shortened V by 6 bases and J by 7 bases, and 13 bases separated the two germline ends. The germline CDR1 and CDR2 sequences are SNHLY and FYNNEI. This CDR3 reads CASSRASGNEQFF. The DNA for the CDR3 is TGTGCCAGCAGCCGGGCCTCGGGGAATGAGCAGTTCTTC.

The CDR3 is CASIKLDRYNEQFF. For the CDR3, the DNA is TGTGCCAGCATCAAACTCGACAGATACAATGAGCAGTTCTTC. The V gene is TRBV5-6, the J gene TRBJ2-1; perhaps TRBD1 as D (5 bases). This CDR3 has 14 residues. Germline V CDR1 and CDR2: SGHDT, YYEEEE. V was pared by 6 bases and J by 4 bases, with 14 bases between.

The CDR3 reads CASSPLTGVEDTQYF. The CDR3 DNA sequence: TGTGCCAGCTCACCACTAACAGGAGTGGAGGATACGCAGTATTTT. V and J are TRBV18 and TRBJ2-3; D is possibly TRBD1 (5 bases). V shed 1 base and J shed 6 bases, with 14 bases lying between them. Germline loops: CDR1 KGHSH, CDR2 LQKENI. This CDR3 contains 15 residues.

CDR3 DNA sequence: TGTGCCAGCAGTGCAGGACAGGGGTTAAGCTCCTACGAGCAGTACTTC. Translation: CASSAGQGLSSYEQYF. This sequence joins TRBV6-1 and TRBJ2-7, with TRBD1 matching 9 bases. CDR3 length: 16 amino acids. CDR1 is MNHNS, CDR2 SASEGT, per germline. Trimming removed 4 bases from V and 0 bases from J; junction bases left unmatched: 7.

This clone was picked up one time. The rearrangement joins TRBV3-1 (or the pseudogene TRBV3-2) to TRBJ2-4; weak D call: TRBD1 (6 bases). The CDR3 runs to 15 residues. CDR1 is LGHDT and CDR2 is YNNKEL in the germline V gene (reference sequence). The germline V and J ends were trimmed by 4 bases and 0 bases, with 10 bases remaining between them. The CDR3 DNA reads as TGTGCCAGCAGCCGGGACAACCTAGCCAAAAACATTCAGTACTTC. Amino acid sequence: CASSRDNLAKNIQYF.

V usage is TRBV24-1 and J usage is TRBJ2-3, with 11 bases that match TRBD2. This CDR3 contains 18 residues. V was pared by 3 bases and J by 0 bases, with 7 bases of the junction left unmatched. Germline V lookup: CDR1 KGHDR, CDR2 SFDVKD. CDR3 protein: CATSDVLAGGPSTDTQYF. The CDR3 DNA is TGTGCCACCAGTGATGTCCTAGCGGGAGGACCAAGCACAGATACGCAGTATTTT.

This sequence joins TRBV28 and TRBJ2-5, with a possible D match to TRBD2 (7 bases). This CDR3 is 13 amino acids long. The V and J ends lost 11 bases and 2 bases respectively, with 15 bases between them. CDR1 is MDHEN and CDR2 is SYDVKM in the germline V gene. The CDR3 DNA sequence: TGTGCCGCGGGGGCCGGACTTCAAGAGACCCAGTACTTC. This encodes CAAGAGLQETQYF. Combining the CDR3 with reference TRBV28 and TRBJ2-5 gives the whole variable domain DVKVTQSSRYLVKRTGEKVFLECVQDMDHENMFWYRQDPGLGLRLIYFSYDVKMKEKGDIPEGYSVSREKKERFSLILESASTNQTSMYLCAAGAGLQETQYFGPGTRLLVL.

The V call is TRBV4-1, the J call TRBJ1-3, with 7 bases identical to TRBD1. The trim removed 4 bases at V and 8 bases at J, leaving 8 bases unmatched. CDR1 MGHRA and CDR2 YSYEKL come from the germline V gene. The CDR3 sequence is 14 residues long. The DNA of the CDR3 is TGCGCCAGCAGCCGTGGACAGGTCTTTGACACCATATATTTT. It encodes CASSRGQVFDTIYF.

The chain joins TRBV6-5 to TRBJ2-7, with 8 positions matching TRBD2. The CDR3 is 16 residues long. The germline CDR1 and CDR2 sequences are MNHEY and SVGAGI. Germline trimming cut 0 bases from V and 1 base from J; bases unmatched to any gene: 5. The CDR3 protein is CASSYSFSGKSYEQYF. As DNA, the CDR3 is TGTGCCAGCAGTTACTCGTTTAGCGGGAAATCCTACGAGCAGTACTTC.

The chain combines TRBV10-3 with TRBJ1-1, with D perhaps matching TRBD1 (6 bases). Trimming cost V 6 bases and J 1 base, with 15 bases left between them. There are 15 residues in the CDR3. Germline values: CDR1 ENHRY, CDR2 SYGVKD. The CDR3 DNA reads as TGTGCCATCAGCGCCCCAAGGGGGGGGAACACTGAAGCTTTCTTT. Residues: CAISAPRGGNTEAFF.

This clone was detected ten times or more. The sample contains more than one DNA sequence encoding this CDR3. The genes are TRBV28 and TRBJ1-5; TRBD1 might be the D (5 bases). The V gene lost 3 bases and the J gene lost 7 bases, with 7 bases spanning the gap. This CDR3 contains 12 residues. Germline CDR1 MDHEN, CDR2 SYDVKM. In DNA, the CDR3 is TGTGCCAGCAGTTTCTCAGGGCAGCCCCAGCATTTT. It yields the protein CASSFSGQPQHF.

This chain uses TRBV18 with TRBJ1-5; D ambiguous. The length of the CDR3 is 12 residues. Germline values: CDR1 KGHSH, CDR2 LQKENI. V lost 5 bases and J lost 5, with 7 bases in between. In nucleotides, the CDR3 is TGTGCCAGCTCATCGCGGGATCAGCCCCAGCATTTT. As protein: CASSSRDQPQHF.

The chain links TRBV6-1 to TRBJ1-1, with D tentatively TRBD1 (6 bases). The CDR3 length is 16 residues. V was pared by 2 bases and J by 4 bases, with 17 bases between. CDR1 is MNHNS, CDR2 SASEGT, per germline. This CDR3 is CASSEIQGWGSTEAFF. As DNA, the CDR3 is TGTGCCAGCAGTGAAATACAGGGCTGGGGGAGCACTGAAGCTTTCTTT.

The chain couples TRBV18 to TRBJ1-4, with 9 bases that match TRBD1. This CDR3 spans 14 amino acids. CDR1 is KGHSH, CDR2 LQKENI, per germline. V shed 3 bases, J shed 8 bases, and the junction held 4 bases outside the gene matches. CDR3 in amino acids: CASSPGQGPEKLFF. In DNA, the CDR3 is TGTGCCAGCTCACCGGGACAGGGCCCCGAAAAACTGTTTTTT.

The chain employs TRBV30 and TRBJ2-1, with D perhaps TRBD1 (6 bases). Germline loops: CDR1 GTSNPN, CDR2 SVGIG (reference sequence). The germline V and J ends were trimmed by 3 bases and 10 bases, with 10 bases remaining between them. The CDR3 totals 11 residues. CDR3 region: CAWSYRAEQFF. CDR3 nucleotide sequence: TGTGCCTGGAGCTACAGGGCGGAGCAGTTCTTC.

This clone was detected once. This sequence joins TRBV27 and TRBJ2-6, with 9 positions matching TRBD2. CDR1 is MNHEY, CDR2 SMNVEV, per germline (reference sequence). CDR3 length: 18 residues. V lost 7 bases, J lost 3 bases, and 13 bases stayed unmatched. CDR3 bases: TGTGCCAGCACTCGCCTTGGTAGCGGGAGTTTTGGGGCCAACGTCCTGACTTTC. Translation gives CASTRLGSGSFGANVLTF. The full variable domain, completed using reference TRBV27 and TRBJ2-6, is EAQVTQNPRYLITVTGKKLTVTCSQNMNHEYMSWYRQDPGLGLRQIYYSMNVEVTDKGDVPEGYKVSRKEKRNFPLILESPSPNQTSLYFCASTRLGSGSFGANVLTFGAGSRLTVL.

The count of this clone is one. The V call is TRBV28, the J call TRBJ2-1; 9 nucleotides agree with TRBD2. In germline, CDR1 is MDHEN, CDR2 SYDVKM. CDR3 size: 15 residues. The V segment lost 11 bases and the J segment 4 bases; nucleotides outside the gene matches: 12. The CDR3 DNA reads TGTGCCTCCCACCTAGCGGGACCCGTTTACAATGAGCAGTTCTTC. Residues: CASHLAGPVYNEQFF.

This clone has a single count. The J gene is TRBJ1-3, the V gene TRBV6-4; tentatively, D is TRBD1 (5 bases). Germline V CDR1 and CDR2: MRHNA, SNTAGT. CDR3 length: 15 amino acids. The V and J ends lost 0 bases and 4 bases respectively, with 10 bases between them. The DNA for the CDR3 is TGTGCCAGCAGTGACTCGGCGGGGCAGGGAAACACCATATATTTT. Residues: CASSDSAGQGNTIYF.

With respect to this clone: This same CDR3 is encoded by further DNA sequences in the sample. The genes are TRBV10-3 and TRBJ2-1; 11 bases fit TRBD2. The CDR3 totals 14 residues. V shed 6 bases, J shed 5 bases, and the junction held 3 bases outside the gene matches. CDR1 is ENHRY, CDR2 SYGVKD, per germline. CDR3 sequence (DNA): TGTGCCATCAGCCCGGGACTAGCGGACAATGAGCAGTTCTTC. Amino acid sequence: CAISPGLADNEQFF.

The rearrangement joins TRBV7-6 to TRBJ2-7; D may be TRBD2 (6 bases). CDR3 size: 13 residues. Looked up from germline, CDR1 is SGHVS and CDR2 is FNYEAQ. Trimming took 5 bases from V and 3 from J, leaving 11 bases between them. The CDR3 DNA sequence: TGTGCCAGCAGCCTAGAGGAGGGCTACGAGCAGTACTTC. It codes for CASSLEEGYEQYF.

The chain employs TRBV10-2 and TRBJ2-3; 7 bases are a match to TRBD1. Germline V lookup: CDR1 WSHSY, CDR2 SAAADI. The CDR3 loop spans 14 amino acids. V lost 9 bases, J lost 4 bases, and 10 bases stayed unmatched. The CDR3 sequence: CASAPGQRPDTQYF. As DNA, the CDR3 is TGCGCCAGTGCGCCGGGACAGCGTCCAGATACGCAGTATTTT.

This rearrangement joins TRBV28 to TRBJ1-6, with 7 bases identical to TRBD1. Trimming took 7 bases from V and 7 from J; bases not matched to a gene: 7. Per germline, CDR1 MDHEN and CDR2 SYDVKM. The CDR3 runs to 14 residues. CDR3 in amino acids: CASKGGTENSPLHF. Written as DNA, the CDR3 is TGTGCCAGCAAAGGCGGGACAGAAAATTCACCCCTCCACTTT. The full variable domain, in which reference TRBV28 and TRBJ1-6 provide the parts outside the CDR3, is DVKVTQSSRYLVKRTGEKVFLECVQDMDHENMFWYRQDPGLGLRLIYFSYDVKMKEKGDIPEGYSVSREKKERFSLILESASTNQTSMYLCASKGGTENSPLHFGNGTRLTVT.

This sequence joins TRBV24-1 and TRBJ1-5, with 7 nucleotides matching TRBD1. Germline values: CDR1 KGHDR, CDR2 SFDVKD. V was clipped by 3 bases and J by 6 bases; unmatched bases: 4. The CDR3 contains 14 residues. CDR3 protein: CATSDSDRAQPQHF. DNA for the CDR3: TGTGCCACCAGTGATAGTGACAGGGCTCAGCCCCAGCATTTT.

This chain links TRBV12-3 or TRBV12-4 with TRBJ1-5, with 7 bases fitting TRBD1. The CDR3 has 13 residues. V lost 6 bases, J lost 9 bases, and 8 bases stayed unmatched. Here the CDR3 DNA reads TGTGCCAGCAGCCAGGGGGAGTTTATGCCCCAGCATTTT. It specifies CASSQGEFMPQHF.

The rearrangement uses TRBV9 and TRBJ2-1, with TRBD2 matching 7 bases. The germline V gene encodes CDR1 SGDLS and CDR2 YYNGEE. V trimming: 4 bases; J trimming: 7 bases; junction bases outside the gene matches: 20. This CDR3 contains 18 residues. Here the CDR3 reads CASSSSPRGPGGRNEQFF. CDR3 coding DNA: TGTGCCAGCAGCTCAAGTCCTCGCGGACCGGGAGGAAGGAATGAGCAGTTCTTC.

The CDR3 nucleotides are TGTGCCAGCTCATCCATGGGAGCGGGGGGTGAAGCTTTCTTT. Amino acid sequence: CASSSMGAGGEAFF. The chain links TRBV18 to TRBJ1-1; D may be TRBD1 (5 bases). CDR1 and CDR2 (germline): KGHSH, LQKENI. Trimming pared 5 bases from V and 7 bases from J, leaving 17 bases between. CDR3 length: 14 residues.